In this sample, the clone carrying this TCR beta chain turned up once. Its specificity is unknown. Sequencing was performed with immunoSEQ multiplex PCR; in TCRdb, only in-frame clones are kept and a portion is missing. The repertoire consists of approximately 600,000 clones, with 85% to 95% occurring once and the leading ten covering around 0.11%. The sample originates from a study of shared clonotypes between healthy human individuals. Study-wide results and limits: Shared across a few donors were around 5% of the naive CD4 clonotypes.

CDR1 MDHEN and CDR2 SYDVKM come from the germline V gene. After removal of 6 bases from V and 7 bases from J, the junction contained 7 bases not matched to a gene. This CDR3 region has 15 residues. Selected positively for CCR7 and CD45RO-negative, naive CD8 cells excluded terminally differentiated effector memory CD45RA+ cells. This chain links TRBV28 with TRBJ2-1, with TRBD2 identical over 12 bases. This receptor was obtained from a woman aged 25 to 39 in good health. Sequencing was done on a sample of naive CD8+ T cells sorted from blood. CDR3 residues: CASRKTSGSGNEQFF. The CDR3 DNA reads TGTGCCAGCAGAAAGACTAGCGGGAGTGGAAATGAGCAGTTCTTC.